This TCR beta chain was sequenced for a study of OX40 agonist ivuxolimab in advanced cancers. On this clone itself: Its antigen is undetermined.

Assay used: immunoSEQ multiplex PCR; TCRdb lists only in-frame clones, some missing. The sample lists tens of thousands of clones, approximately 88% occurring once. Researchers took blood at baseline, on cycle 4 day 1, and on cycle 7 day 1. General study findings and limits: Clonal expansion by week 6 occurred in CD4+ and CD8+ blood T cells (at 0.1 to 3.0 mg/kg). On average, CD8+ T cells had more expanded clones than CD4+.

J lost 2 bases, V lost 2 bases, and 2 bases had no gene match. The CDR3 sequence is 14 residues long. Germline V gene sequence: CDR1 SGHRS, CDR2 YFSETQ. This sample comprised CD4+ or CD8+ T cells sorted from blood, obtained in a trial of the OX40 agonist ivuxolimab. The rearrangement joins TRBV5-1 to TRBJ2-3; 7 nucleotides match TRBD1. The TCR was taken from an adult with an advanced solid tumor such as melanoma, head and neck, liver or kidney cancer. The CDR3 protein is CASSFGTVTDTQYF. The CDR3 nucleotides are TGCGCCAGCAGCTTCGGGACAGTCACAGATACGCAGTATTTT.